Presented here are 13 T cell receptor beta chains from one specimen sequenced in a study of T cells in Graves' hyperthyroidism and ophthalmopathy. The investigators amplified TCR beta CDR3 regions from RNA transcripts. First-round RT-PCR of the TCR CDR3 relied on the HTBI primer set. TCRdb analysed the multiplex PCR reads with MiXCR anew, one entry per CDR3 protein. The data show about 570,000 distinct CDR3 sequences, about 45% seen once. Sequenced material: peripheral blood or thyroid tissue (not recorded which). Source of these receptors: an adult woman with Graves' disease, either hyperthyroidism or ophthalmopathy (not recorded which).

The V call is TRBV7-2, the J call TRBJ1-4; TRBD1 aligns across 9 bases. Losses at the gene ends were 4 bases for V and 7 bases for J; bases not matched to a gene: 10. This CDR3 has 16 amino acids. Per the germline V gene, CDR1 is SGHTA and CDR2 is FQGNSA. In DNA form, the CDR3 reads TGTGCCAGCAGCTCCTACGGGACAGGGTTAAGTGAAAAACTGTTTTTT. Protein sequence: CASSSYGTGLSEKLFF.

Many counts were recorded for this clonotype. The chain joins TRBV25-1 to TRBJ1-5, with 11 bases lining up with TRBD1. The CDR3 runs to 16 residues. J gave up 5 bases and V 3 bases, and 6 bases lay outside the gene matches. CDR1 MGHDK and CDR2 SYGVNS come from the germline V gene. In DNA, the CDR3 is TGTGCCAGCAGTGACCGGGACAGGGGGACCGATCAGCCCCAGCATTTT. Translated, it gives CASSDRDRGTDQPQHF.

The V call is TRBV10-3, the J call TRBJ1-2; no reliable D call. There are 13 residues in the CDR3. CDR1 is ENHRY and CDR2 is SYGVKD in the germline V gene. The V end was cut by 7 bases, the J end by 6 bases, with 15 bases between. CDR3: CAITPLVEDGYTF. CDR3 coding DNA: TGTGCCATCACCCCTTTAGTGGAAGATGGCTACACCTTC.

J is TRBJ2-5 and V is TRBV15, with a weak D call TRBD1 (6 bases). The CDR3 runs 16 residues. The germline V gene encodes CDR1 LNHNV and CDR2 YYDKDF (reference sequence). Trimming cost V 3 bases and J 1 base, with 15 bases left between them. CDR3 nucleotide sequence: TGTGCCACCAGCAGCTTGGGGGCGGCAACCCAAGAGACCCAGTACTTC. As protein: CATSSLGAATQETQYF.

This clonotype was recorded only once. The chain uses TRBV7-9 and TRBJ1-2; 10 bases map to TRBD1. With 6 bases clipped from V and 8 bases from J, the junction kept 9 bases outside the gene matches. The germline V gene has CDR1 SEHNR and CDR2 FQNEAQ (reference sequence). This CDR3 has 14 residues. The CDR3 reads CASRNTGTGDGYTF. The CDR3 nucleotides are TGTGCCAGCAGAAATACCGGGACAGGGGACGGCTACACCTTC.

Notes on this clonotype: A much bigger clone sits one base away, suggesting this may be a read error. In this CDR3 the conserved last residue, phenylalanine or tryptophan, is missing, so a read error is likely. The chain employs TRBV6-1 and TRBJ1-4; D is possibly TRBD1 (6 bases). V gave up 6 bases and J gave up 4 bases, with 12 bases separating them. The CDR3 loop spans 14 amino acids. Germline assignment: CDR1 MNHNS and CDR2 SASEGT. Here the CDR3 reads CASSPRGGNEKLFL. DNA for the CDR3: TGTGCCAGCAGCCCTAGGGGGGGTAATGAAAAACTGTTTCTT.

This clonotype was picked up many times. The V and J genes are TRBV20-1 and TRBJ2-7, with 13 nucleotides matching TRBD2. V gave up 4 bases and J gave up 2 bases; unmatched junction bases: 14. Germline V gives CDR1 DFQATT, CDR2 SNEGSKA (reference sequence). This CDR3 has 18 amino acids. CDR3 in amino acids: CSATGRTSGRVNTYEQYF. For the CDR3, the DNA is TGCAGTGCTACCGGACGCACTAGCGGGAGGGTGAATACCTACGAGCAGTACTTC.

The chain carries TRBV9 and TRBJ2-5, with a tentative D call TRBD1 (6 bases). The germline gives CDR1 SGDLS, CDR2 YYNGEE. V lost 3 bases and J 4 bases, leaving 22 bases between the germline ends. The CDR3 runs to 17 residues. CDR3 DNA sequence: TGTGCCAGCAGCGATACCCCGTCAACAGGGCGCGGAGAGACCCAGTACTTC. Amino acid sequence: CASSDTPSTGRGETQYF.

This rearrangement joins TRBV12-3 or TRBV12-4 to TRBJ2-7, with 9 bases identical to TRBD1. The J segment lost 0 bases and the V segment lost 4 bases, leaving 7 bases of the junction unmatched. The CDR3 is made up of 16 amino acids. CDR3 bases: TGTGCCAGCAGTTGGCCGGGACAGGGAAGCTCCTACGAGCAGTACTTC. It encodes CASSWPGQGSSYEQYF.

J is TRBJ1-2 and V is TRBV12-3 or TRBV12-4; D is perhaps TRBD1 (5 bases). Trimming stripped 8 bases from V and 8 bases from J, with 9 bases between. The CDR3 length is 10 residues. For the CDR3, the DNA is TGTGCCAGCGGGAGACAGGGCTACACCTTC. Translated: CASGRQGYTF.

The CDR3 loop is CASSPPLETGANVLTF. The CDR3, as DNA: TGTGCCAGCAGTCCCCCTCTTGAGACTGGGGCCAACGTCCTGACTTTC. The rearrangement uses TRBV6-2 or TRBV6-3 and TRBJ2-6; no definite D call. V was trimmed by 5 bases and J by 2 bases, leaving 13 bases between them. Germline V gene data show CDR1 as MNHEY and CDR2 as SVGEGT. The CDR3 spans 16 residues.

At least ten counts were recorded for this clonotype. This chain uses TRBV20-1 with TRBJ1-5; a weak D match, TRBD1 (6 bases). Germline V CDR1 and CDR2: DFQATT, SNEGSKA (reference sequence). Between the trimmed V and J ends, which lost 4 bases and 9 bases, there was a span of 25 bases. There are 16 residues in the CDR3. The CDR3 reads CSAISSDSRDAGPQHF. In nucleotides, the CDR3 is TGCAGTGCTATAAGTTCGGACAGCCGAGACGCAGGGCCCCAGCATTTT.

The chain links TRBV7-9 to TRBJ2-7, with 7 bases matching TRBD1. Germline V gene sequence: CDR1 SEHNR, CDR2 FQNEAQ (reference sequence). CDR3 length: 15 amino acids. The V segment lost 5 bases and the J segment 4 bases; nucleotides outside the gene matches: 11. The CDR3 is CASSPSRTGDYEQYF. In DNA, the CDR3 is TGTGCCAGCAGCCCCTCCCGGACAGGAGATTACGAGCAGTACTTC.